The entry below gives a single T cell receptor (beta chain) sequence along with its context. As yet, its antigen is unknown. The data were taken from a study of cytomegalovirus exposure and HLA in healthy donors. Study in general: Early on, a data release was issued that held roughly 84 million unique TCRs from HLA-typed donors. Broader study findings: A later analysis linked a missense variant in DCLRE1C to the trimming of TCR beta V and J genes. Most sequenced TCRs were rare (though some public TCRs occurred in many donors).

PCR involved 60 Vbeta and 13 Jbeta primers. The method was immunoSEQ multiplex PCR; TCRdb's version includes in-frame clones alone and lacks a portion of them. This repertoire shows approximately 260,000 clones, 70% to 90% found once; its top ten account for about 2%. When sampled, the donors appeared nominally healthy, though they likely had unrecorded immune exposures. The CDR3 covers 17 residues. Germline CDR1 and CDR2: SGHDT and YYEEEE. After removal of 5 bases from V and 12 bases from J, the junction contained 25 bases not matched to a gene. This TCR was recovered from a woman aged 40-49 years in good health and CMV-seropositive. The chain joins TRBV5-6 to TRBJ2-7, with 8 bases that match TRBD2. Sequencing input: PBMCs. The CDR3 region has the DNA TGTGCCAGCAGGGCCGCCGGAGAGCGGGAGAATACAGTTGGTCGGTACTTC. The encoded protein is CASRAAGERENTVGRYF.